This is a list of T cell receptor beta chains from one sample in a study of cytomegalovirus exposure and HLA in healthy donors. Here immunoSEQ multiplex PCR was the method, and the copy in TCRdb shows in-frame clones only, minus some. Its table records approximately 52,000 clones. The sequenced material came from PBMCs. Every receptor here comes from a man aged 45-65 years in good health and CMV-seropositive. The CDR3 runs from the conserved cysteine through the conserved F or W. Each record gives: J gene, clone size, V gene, D gene, CDR3 DNA, CDR3 protein. A D gene is named only where the DNA matches it firmly. Clone size is shown for a subset of rows, as once, few, many or a class of expanded clone.

TRBJ2-3 . TRBV29-1 . TGCAGCGTTGAAGACTGGGCTAGCTTGCCAGATACGCAGTATTTT CSVEDWASLPDTQYF
TRBJ1-5 . TRBV18 TRBD1 TGTGCCAGCTCACCGAGTCAGGGGGCCGGGCAGCCCCAGCATTTT CASSPSQGAGQPQHF
TRBJ1-2 . TRBV29-1 TRBD1 TGCAGCGTTGAACCCAGAACAGGGGACTATGGCTACACCTTC CSVEPRTGDYGYTF
TRBJ1-2 . TRBV14 . TGTGCCAGCAGCCAAGTACAGGCCTATGGCTACACCTTC CASSQVQAYGYTF
TRBJ2-7 . TRBV2 . TGTGCCAGCAGGCCCCGGGGGGCTGAAGAGCAGTACTTC CASRPRGAEEQYF
TRBJ1-2 . TRBV7-9 TRBD1 TGTGCCAGCAGCTTGACAGGGGAGGAAGGCTACACCTTC CASSLTGEEGYTF
TRBJ1-1 . TRBV5-1 . TGCGCCAGCAGCTTGGCCCTGGCGGGCCCCACTGAAGCTTTCTTT CASSLALAGPTEAFF
TRBJ1-2 . TRBV27 . TGTGCCAGCAGTTTAGGGCAGACTAACTATGGCTACACCTTC CASSLGQTNYGYTF
TRBJ2-7 . TRBV11-3 . TGTGCCAGCAGCTTAAACCGGGCCTACGAGCAGTACTTC CASSLNRAYEQYF
TRBJ1-2 . TRBV19 TRBD1 TGTGCCAGTAGTTCCCGGACAGGCTCCTCTGGCTACACCTTC CASSSRTGSSGYTF
TRBJ1-6 . TRBV4-2 . TGTGCCAGCAGCCAAGAAGTGAGGGATTCACCCCTCCACTTT CASSQEVRDSPLHF
TRBJ2-1 . TRBV7-6 TRBD1 TGTGCCAGCAGCCCAGGGGGGACAGGGTCCAATGAGCAGTTCTTC CASSPGGTGSNEQFF
TRBJ2-6 . TRBV2 TRBD1 TGTGCCAGCAGCCCGGGACAGGGGCTACCTGGGGCCAACGTCCTGACTTTC CASSPGQGLPGANVLTF
TRBJ1-6 . TRBV6-5 . TGTGCCAGCAGTTACTCGAGTCTGGGGGGATCACCCCTCCACTTT CASSYSSLGGSPLHF
TRBJ1-2 . TRBV18 . TGTGCCAGCTCACGAGACAGCTATGGCTACACCTTC CASSRDSYGYTF
TRBJ1-6 . TRBV2 TRBD1 TGTGCCAGCAGGGGGGGACAGGGCTTCTCCTCACCCCTCCACTTT CASRGGQGFSSPLHF
TRBJ2-3 . TRBV7-8 TRBD2 TGTGCCTCGGCGGGGGTCATTGCAGATACGCAGTATTTT CASAGVIADTQYF
TRBJ2-1 . TRBV7-2 TRBD2 TGTGCCAGCAAGATCTCAGCGGGAGGGTCCTACAATGAGCAGTTCTTC CASKISAGGSYNEQFF
TRBJ1-1 . TRBV27 . TGTGCCAGCACCATGGTGGGAGGACCCCAAAACACTGAAGCTTTCTTT CASTMVGGPQNTEAFF
TRBJ1-2 . TRBV6-6 TRBD1 TGTGCCAGGCGACTTGCCGACAGGGGGAGAGGCTACACCTTC CARRLADRGRGYTF
TRBJ2-5 . TRBV28 . TGTGCCAGCAGTTTCTCTCAGGGGAAGACCCAGTACTTC CASSFSQGKTQYF
TRBJ2-1 . TRBV28 TRBD2 TGTGCCAGCAGTTTCAAACTAGCGGCGTACAATGAGCAGTTCTTC CASSFKLAAYNEQFF
TRBJ1-4 . TRBV7-2 TRBD1 TGTGCCAGCAGCTCAGGGGGTGGTAATGAAAAACTGTTTTTT CASSSGGGNEKLFF
TRBJ2-7 . TRBV18 TRBD2 TGTGCCAGCTCACCGCGCGGGAGGACCTACGAGCAGTACTTC CASSPRGRTYEQYF
TRBJ2-1 . TRBV19 TRBD2 TGTGCCAGTAGTATAGTAGTTATGACTAGCGGGAGGAACGGTGAGCAGTTCTTC CASSIVVMTSGRNGEQFF
TRBJ2-7 . TRBV5-1 TRBD1 TGCGCCAGCAGCTTGGCCTCCGGGACAGGGGCTTGGGAGCAGTACTTC CASSLASGTGAWEQYF
TRBJ2-7 . TRBV9 TRBD1 TGTGCCAGCAGCTTACGACAGGGGGCCTACGAGCAGTACTTC CASSLRQGAYEQYF
TRBJ2-3 . TRBV5-1 TRBD2 TGCGCCAGCAGCCAGGGACTAGTGGTAGATACGCAGTATTTT CASSQGLVVDTQYF
TRBJ1-1 . TRBV7-3 . TGTGCCAGCAGCTTCCTACAGCAGGCGAACACTGAAGCTTTCTTT CASSFLQQANTEAFF
TRBJ2-5 . TRBV7-7 . TGTGCTAGCAGCGGAGGTCTGCGGGGTTCTCAAGAGACCCAGTACTTC CASSGGLRGSQETQYF
TRBJ1-3 medium-sized TRBV4-3 . TGCGCCAGCAGCCAAGATCCCCCCCGGGGTGCAAGGACGGCCGGAAACACCATATATTTT CASSQDPPRGARTAGNTIYF
TRBJ1-1 . TRBV7-2 . TGTGCCAGCAGCTTAGTTAGGAACACTGAAGCTTTCTTT CASSLVRNTEAFF
TRBJ2-2 . TRBV15 TRBD1 TGTGCCACCAGCAGAGCACAGGGGGCCACCGGGGAGCTGTTTTTT CATSRAQGATGELFF
TRBJ2-6 . TRBV4-3 . TGCGCCAGCAGCCTAGGGGTCTCCACGGGTTCTGGGGCCAACGTCCTGACTTTC CASSLGVSTGSGANVLTF
TRBJ1-1 . TRBV19 . TGTGCCAGTAGTATTGGAGAGGACACTGAAGCTTTCTTT CASSIGEDTEAFF
TRBJ1-2 . TRBV5-6 . TGTGCCAGCAGCTTTGAAGCTCAAACTCTTCCTAACTATGGCTACACCTTC CASSFEAQTLPNYGYTF
TRBJ1-4 . TRBV29-1 . TGCAGCGTTGAAGTAGGGAGGGAAGGTGAAAAACTGTTTTTT CSVEVGREGEKLFF
TRBJ2-3 . TRBV29-1 . TGCAGCGTTGGCTCTATGCCGCCAGATACGCAGTATTTT CSVGSMPPDTQYF
TRBJ2-7 . TRBV19 . TGTGCCAGTAGTATAGGGCCACCAAACCCCCACGAGCAGTACTTC CASSIGPPNPHEQYF
TRBJ2-7 . TRBV18 . TGTGCCAGCTCACCACCGCTTAGCGACTACTCCTACGAGCAGTACTTC CASSPPLSDYSYEQYF
TRBJ2-1 . TRBV13 . TGTGCCAGCAGCTTAAGGGGGGAGCAGTTCTTC CASSLRGEQFF
TRBJ2-5 . TRBV11-2 TRBD2 TGTGCCAGCAGCTTGGGTAGCGGGGGTCTGCAAGAGACCCAGTACTTC CASSLGSGGLQETQYF
TRBJ2-7 . TRBV27 . TGTGCCAGCAGTCCGTGGGGGGTAGGGGCCTACGAGCAGTACTTC CASSPWGVGAYEQYF
TRBJ2-7 . TRBV15 . TGTGCCACCAGCAGGACCGGGGTCCACGAGCAGTACTTC CATSRTGVHEQYF
TRBJ2-1 . TRBV28 . TGTGCCAGCAGTCCCCAGGGGGAGCAGTTCTTC CASSPQGEQFF
TRBJ2-5 . TRBV15 TRBD1 TGTGCCACCAGCAGACTTGAGGGGACAGGGAGGGAGACCCAGTACTTC CATSRLEGTGRETQYF
TRBJ1-6 . TRBV2 . TGTGCCAGCAGTGAACTGCCAGTGGGCAATAATTCACCCCTCCACTTT CASSELPVGNNSPLHF
TRBJ2-7 . TRBV16 TRBD1 TGTGCCAGCAGCCACGGGGGACAGGGGGCTTCGGGAAGCTACGAGCAGTACTTC CASSHGGQGASGSYEQYF
TRBJ2-6 . TRBV9 TRBD1 TGTGCCAGCAGCACCGGGACAGGGGGGTTCCCCCCTGGGGCCAACGTCCTGACTTTC CASSTGTGGFPPGANVLTF
TRBJ1-4 . TRBV20-1 . TGCAGTGCCCGAACAGGGAGACAACTGTTTTTT CSARTGRQLFF
TRBJ1-4 . TRBV28 TRBD1 TGTGCCAGCAGTTTCGGGACAGCAACTAATGAAAAACTGTTTTTT CASSFGTATNEKLFF
TRBJ2-7 . TRBV2 TRBD2 TGTGCCAGCAAACCAACTAGCGGGAGAGGGAACGAGCAGTACTTC CASKPTSGRGNEQYF
TRBJ1-6 . TRBV30 . TGTGCCGGGAGTGCCCAGGGTGCCAGAAATTCACCCCTCCACTTT CAGSAQGARNSPLHF
TRBJ2-5 . TRBV7-8 . TGTGCCAGCAGCTTAGGCCCGGGACAAGGGGGAGAGACCCAGTACTTC CASSLGPGQGGETQYF